The present T cell receptor (beta chain) was sequenced within a study of T cell repertoires in cytomegalovirus infection. Overall study results and limits: In two of eight donors, the top clonotype was HLA-C-restricted CMV-specific.

Each CDR3 protein is one row after TCRdb ran MiXCR on the reads. The sample consists of about 770,000 distinct CDR3 sequences, almost 30% of them appearing once. Remarks on this clonotype: Its antigen is not identified.

Looked up from germline, CDR1 is LNHNV and CDR2 is YYDKDF (reference sequence). The CDR3 spans 16 residues. Trimming took off 3 bases at V and 5 bases at J, with 17 bases between the two ends. The rearrangement joins TRBV15 to TRBJ1-5; a weak D match, TRBD1 (6 bases). The sample consisted of cultured CD8+ T cells from PBMCs, taken from culture after CMV antigen stimulation. The origin of this receptor is a human donor in good health (CMV status not recorded). Some clones in this sample may be carry-over from other donors' samples. The CDR3 nucleotides are TGTGCCACCAGCAGCGGACTACAGGGATTTCATCAGCCCCAGCATTTT. Protein product: CATSSGLQGFHQPQHF.